The present entry profiles one T cell receptor (beta chain) with its context. The sample comes from a study of T cell changes during pregnancy in multiple sclerosis. Sequenced by immunoSEQ multiplex PCR; TCRdb stores in-frame clones only, minus some. The table lists about 58,000 clones, 75% to 95% of them singletons. The CDR3 covers 15 residues. Trimming took off 2 bases at V and 0 bases at J, with 8 bases between the two ends. Germline V lookup: CDR1 LGHNA, CDR2 YSLEER. The receptor's source is a female donor in good health, enrolled as a control in a pregnancy study. The sample here was CD4+ T cells from peripheral blood mononuclear cells, taken after pregnancy. The chain links TRBV4-3 to TRBJ1-5; D perhaps matches TRBD1 (5 bases). The CDR3 loop reads CASSQSQGSNQPQHF. CDR3 coding DNA: TGCGCCAGCAGCCAATCTCAGGGTAGCAATCAGCCCCAGCATTTT.